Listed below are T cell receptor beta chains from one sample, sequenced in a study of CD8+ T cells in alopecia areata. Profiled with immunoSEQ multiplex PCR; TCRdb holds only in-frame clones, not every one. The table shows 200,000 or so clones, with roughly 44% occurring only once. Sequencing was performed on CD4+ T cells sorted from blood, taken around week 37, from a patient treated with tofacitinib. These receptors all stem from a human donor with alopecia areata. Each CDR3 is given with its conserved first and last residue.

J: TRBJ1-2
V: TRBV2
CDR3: CASSEGLNYGYTF

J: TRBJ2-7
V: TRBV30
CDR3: CAWTSGLYEQYF

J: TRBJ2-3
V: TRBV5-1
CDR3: CASSLAGPTDTQYF

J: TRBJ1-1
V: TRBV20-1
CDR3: CSVPGHEAFF

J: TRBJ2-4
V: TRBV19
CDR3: CASSSGAKNIQYF

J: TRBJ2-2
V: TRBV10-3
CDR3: CAITGQVYTGELFF

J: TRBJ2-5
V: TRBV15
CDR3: CATYWEGGETQYF

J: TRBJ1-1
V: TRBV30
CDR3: CALGRAGIPEAFF

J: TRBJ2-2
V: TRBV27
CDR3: CASSFKAQGARATNTGELFF

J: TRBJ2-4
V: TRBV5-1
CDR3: CASSLDVPKNIQYF

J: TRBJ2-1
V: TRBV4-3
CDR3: CASSQIAGGPVEQFF

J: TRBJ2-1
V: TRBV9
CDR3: CASSVVPGGVSSYNEQFF

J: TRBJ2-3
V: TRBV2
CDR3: CASSPGIDTDTQYF

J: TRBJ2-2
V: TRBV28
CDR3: CASSSPLEPGKFF

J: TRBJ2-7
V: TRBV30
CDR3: CAWSSLLGDFSYEQYF

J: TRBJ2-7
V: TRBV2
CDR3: CASSEDRTYEQYF

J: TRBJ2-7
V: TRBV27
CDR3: CASTSTNWEQYF

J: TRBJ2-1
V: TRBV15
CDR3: CATSRRAGPPSYNEQFF